This is a list of T cell receptor beta chains from one sample in a study of T-cell reconstitution after alpha-beta-depleted transplantation in children. From the PCR reads, TCRdb called clonotypes with MiXCR, one entry per CDR3 protein. Among 250,000 to 300,000 distinct CDR3 sequences listed, 9.9% were seen once. Sequenced here: PBMCs from the stem cell graft donor, sampled from the stem cell graft. The receptors were sampled from a human donor who donated a stem cell graft to a child with SCID. Both conserved end residues are part of each CDR3. Each record gives: J gene, V gene, D gene, clone size, CDR3 DNA, CDR3 protein. D genes are given only for firm matches. Not all rows give a size; the values are once, few, many and, for expanded clones, a class.

j_gene: TRBJ2-7; v_gene: TRBV6-5; d_gene: NA; abundance: many; CDR3nt: TGTGCCAGCAGTACAGTCTACGAGCAGTACTTC; CDR3aa: CASSTVYEQYF
j_gene: TRBJ2-5; v_gene: TRBV5-1; d_gene: NA; abundance: few; CDR3nt: TGCGCCAGCAGCAAGGGTCAATCGGGAGAGACCCAGTACTTC; CDR3aa: CASSKGQSGETQYF
j_gene: TRBJ2-7; v_gene: TRBV18; d_gene: NA; abundance: many; CDR3nt: TGTGCCAGCTCACCCGGCCAGGTCACCTACGAGCAGTACTTC; CDR3aa: CASSPGQVTYEQYF
j_gene: TRBJ2-5; v_gene: TRBV15; d_gene: TRBD1; abundance: NA; CDR3nt: TGTACCACCAGCAGGGTTGACAGGGTTCGGGAGACCCAGTACTTC; CDR3aa: CTTSRVDRVRETQYF
j_gene: TRBJ2-7; v_gene: TRBV20-1; d_gene: NA; abundance: NA; CDR3nt: TGCAGTGCTAGACCACCGACCGGGACACTCTACGAGCAGTACTTC; CDR3aa: CSARPPTGTLYEQYF
j_gene: TRBJ1-1; v_gene: TRBV15; d_gene: TRBD1; abundance: NA; CDR3nt: TGTGCCACCAGCAGAGACAGGGGGCGGACTGAAGCTTTCTTT; CDR3aa: CATSRDRGRTEAFF
j_gene: TRBJ1-1; v_gene: TRBV5-1; d_gene: NA; abundance: NA; CDR3nt: TGCGCCAGCAGCTTGGAGGCAGGCCTTGAAGCTTTCTTT; CDR3aa: CASSLEAGLEAFF
j_gene: TRBJ1-2; v_gene: TRBV5-1; d_gene: NA; abundance: NA; CDR3nt: TGCGCCAGCAGCTTTGAAGGGGGTTATGGCTACACCTTC; CDR3aa: CASSFEGGYGYTF
j_gene: TRBJ1-2; v_gene: TRBV7-8; d_gene: TRBD1; abundance: few; CDR3nt: TGTGCCAGCAGATACCAGGGGGCAGGGGGCTACACCTTC; CDR3aa: CASRYQGAGGYTF
j_gene: TRBJ1-1; v_gene: TRBV5-6; d_gene: TRBD1; abundance: NA; CDR3nt: TGTGCCAGCAGCCCCTCACAGGGGTATGACACTGAAGCTTTCTTT; CDR3aa: CASSPSQGYDTEAFF
j_gene: TRBJ2-7; v_gene: TRBV5-1; d_gene: TRBD1; abundance: NA; CDR3nt: TGCGCCAGCAGCTACGTATCGGACAGGGGACACTACGAGCAGTACTTC; CDR3aa: CASSYVSDRGHYEQYF
j_gene: TRBJ1-3; v_gene: TRBV10-2; d_gene: NA; abundance: many; CDR3nt: TGCGCCAGCACGATCGATCCTGGAAACACCATATATTTT; CDR3aa: CASTIDPGNTIYF
j_gene: TRBJ2-7; v_gene: TRBV9; d_gene: TRBD2; abundance: NA; CDR3nt: TGTGCCAGCAGCGAATCCGGGACTAGCGTCGACGAGCAGTACTTC; CDR3aa: CASSESGTSVDEQYF